This TCR beta chain was observed in a study of cytomegalovirus exposure and HLA in healthy donors. Findings of the study overall: A missense DCLRE1C variant was associated with V- and J-gene trimming of TCR beta chains in a later analysis, and an independent cohort replicated the association.

Trimming took 3 bases from V and 0 from J; bases not matched to a gene: 5. This CDR3 is built from 16 residues. Looked up from germline, CDR1 is KGHSH and CDR2 is LQKENI. Regarding this clone: The antigen remains undetermined.

Amplification used 60 Vbeta primers and 13 Jbeta primers. This table comes from immunoSEQ multiplex PCR, and its TCRdb copy is limited to in-frame clones, with some not included. The sample comprises tens of thousands of clones, roughly four fifths of which are singletons, and over 6% rests with the top ten. The TCR was taken from a man aged 50 to 60 in good health and CMV-seronegative. V usage is TRBV18 and J usage is TRBJ1-1, with 9 bases that match TRBD1. The sequenced sample consisted of PBMCs. This CDR3 reads CASSPRQGEMNTEAFF. Written as DNA, the CDR3 is TGTGCCAGCTCACCCCGACAGGGGGAAATGAACACTGAAGCTTTCTTT.